This T cell receptor (beta chain) was sequenced during a study of T cell changes during pregnancy in multiple sclerosis. Sequencing used immunoSEQ multiplex PCR; TCRdb keeps in-frame clones, though not all of them. The sample has some 68,000 clones; under 95% are singletons. CDR3 length: 18 amino acids. Germline CDR1 is SNHLY and CDR2 is FYNNEI. V lost 9 bases to trimming and J lost 6 bases; unmatched junction nucleotides: 20. This receptor was taken from a female donor in good health, enrolled as a control in a pregnancy study. Source: peripheral blood, taken in the second trimester of pregnancy. The chain has TRBV2 and TRBJ2-1, with TRBD2 identical over 10 bases. The CDR3 loop is CASLPTDDLAGGGNEQFF. CDR3 coding DNA: TGTGCCAGTCTCCCGACTGACGACTTAGCGGGAGGAGGCAATGAGCAGTTCTTC.